Listed below are T cell receptor beta chains from one sample, sequenced in a study of T cell responses to AZD1222 COVID-19 vaccine. Method: immunoSEQ multiplex PCR; TCRdb's copy keeps in-frame clones and lacks some. The sample lists approximately 100,000 clones, approximately 90% occurring once. Source: peripheral blood, taken on day 0 of AZD1222 vaccination. These receptors came from an adult in good health. Each CDR3 is given with its conserved first and last residue. The D gene is left open where the match is weak. Size is omitted from some rows. Given values are once, few, many or a class for expanded clones.

clone_size j_call d_call v_call cdr3_nt cdr3_aa
few TRBJ1-1 NA TRBV29-1 TGCAGCGTTGCCGTGGGGAGGACTGAAGCTTTCTTT CSVAVGRTEAFF
NA TRBJ1-1 TRBD1 TRBV5-4 TGTGCCAGCAGCCCCAACAATCCCAGGGGGCCCACTGAAGCTTTCTTT CASSPNNPRGPTEAFF
few TRBJ1-1 NA TRBV7-9 TGTGCCAGCAGCGCACCCCTCGGGCAGGGCGGTAGCACTGAAGCTTTCTTT CASSAPLGQGGSTEAFF
NA TRBJ1-1 TRBD1 TRBV9 TGTGCCAGCAGCCCCTCGTCGACAGGGGGTGAAGCTTTCTTT CASSPSSTGGEAFF
NA TRBJ1-2 TRBD1 TRBV18 TGTGCCAGCTCACTTAATTCCGGGACAGCCCTTAACTATGGCTACACCTTC CASSLNSGTALNYGYTF
NA TRBJ2-1 NA TRBV11-2 TGTGCCAGCAGCTTAATGAGCAGGGCACTGGATGAGCAGTTCTTC CASSLMSRALDEQFF
NA TRBJ2-5 NA TRBV6-5 TGTGCCAGCAGTTACGACCACAGGCCGGGGGAGACCCAGTACTTC CASSYDHRPGETQYF
NA TRBJ1-5 NA TRBV11-3 TGTGCCAGCAGCTTCGGGGGCAATCAGCCCCAGCATTTT CASSFGGNQPQHF
few TRBJ1-6 TRBD1 TRBV28 TGTGCCAGCAGCCAATGGACAGGCGATCTATCACCCCTCCACTTT CASSQWTGDLSPLHF
NA TRBJ2-1 TRBD2 TRBV5-1 TGCGCCAGCAGCGGGTCCGGGACTAGCGGACGGAATGAGCAGTTCTTC CASSGSGTSGRNEQFF
NA TRBJ1-2 TRBD1 TRBV6-1 TGTGCCAGCAGTGAAGTTGGCCCGGGGACAGGGAGTAACTATGGCTACACCTTC CASSEVGPGTGSNYGYTF
NA TRBJ1-1 NA TRBV7-2 TGTGCCAGCAGCTTAGGGGGGGCAGGCTGGAAGAACCAAGCTTTCTTT CASSLGGAGWKNQAFF
once TRBJ1-6 NA TRBV11-2 TGTGCCAGCATACAGAAGGGGTCCGCCTATAATTCACCCCTCCACTTT CASIQKGSAYNSPLHF
NA TRBJ1-2 NA TRBV19 TGTGCCAGTAGTTCCTTGGGGGCCTATGGCTACACCTTC CASSSLGAYGYTF
few TRBJ1-1 NA TRBV4-1 TGCGCCAGCAGCCAAGGACAGAACACTGAAGCTTTCTTT CASSQGQNTEAFF
once TRBJ2-5 TRBD2 TRBV24-1 TGTGCCACCAGTGAACGATACAGGACTAGCGGGAGGGCAGAGACCCAGTACTTC CATSERYRTSGRAETQYF
once TRBJ2-3 NA TRBV7-3 TGTGCCAGCAGCTTAAACCGGGGCCCAGATACGCAGTATTTT CASSLNRGPDTQYF
NA TRBJ1-6 NA TRBV6-1 TGTGCCAGCAGTGTGAGGGCACCACAGGGCGATAATAATTCACCCCTCCACTTT CASSVRAPQGDNNSPLHF
NA TRBJ2-2 NA TRBV1 TGCACCAGCAGCCAAGGTCTCTGGGGGAGTAGGAACACCGGGGAGCTGTTTTTT CTSSQGLWGSRNTGELFF
NA TRBJ1-2 NA TRBV7-2 TGTGCCAGCACACTAGGGATCTTCTATGGCTACACCTTC CASTLGIFYGYTF
NA TRBJ1-5 NA TRBV20-1 TGCAGTGCTAGTGCCCTAGGCCAGCCCCAGCATTTT CSASALGQPQHF
NA TRBJ1-2 TRBD1 TRBV11-2 TGTGCCAGCAGCGCAGGACAGGGTCACGGGTATGGCTACACCTTC CASSAGQGHGYGYTF
NA TRBJ1-1 TRBD1 TRBV11-3 TGTGCCAGCAGGTCCGGGACAGGGGCAAACACTGAAGCTTTCTTT CASRSGTGANTEAFF
NA TRBJ2-5 NA TRBV3-1/TRBV3-2 TGTGCCAGCAGCCGGCTGGGGGAGACCCAGTACTTC CASSRLGETQYF
NA TRBJ2-1 TRBD2 TRBV19 TGTGCCAGTAGTATAAAATCTCCTAGCGGGAGTTCCCACAATGAGCAGTTCTTC CASSIKSPSGSSHNEQFF
once TRBJ1-2 NA TRBV29-1 TGCAGCGTTGAACCCCCCGGGACATTGTATGGCTACACCTTC CSVEPPGTLYGYTF
NA TRBJ1-6 NA TRBV27 TGTGCCAGCAGCTGGGGGACGGCCGAATTCCCCCTCCACTTT CASSWGTAEFPLHF
NA TRBJ2-7 NA TRBV20-1 TGCAGTGCTAGAGCCTACGAGCAGTACTTC CSARAYEQYF
NA TRBJ2-2 NA TRBV27 TGTGCCAGCCCCCTGCCGGGTACCGGGGAGCTGTTTTTT CASPLPGTGELFF
once TRBJ2-7 NA TRBV15 TGTGCCACCAGCAGTTGGGACCGCCAAAACTCCTACGAGCAGTACTTC CATSSWDRQNSYEQYF
NA TRBJ1-5 NA TRBV9 TGTGCCAGCTATCAGGGCGGCAATCAGCCCCAGCATTTT CASYQGGNQPQHF
few TRBJ2-1 TRBD2 TRBV24-1 TGTGCCACCAGTGAGTTAGCGGGGGGCCCTAACAATGAGCAGTTCTTC CATSELAGGPNNEQFF
NA TRBJ2-7 NA TRBV6-5 TGTGCCAGCGGCCTGGCCTACGAGCAGTACTTC CASGLAYEQYF
NA TRBJ2-1 NA TRBV30 TGTGCCTGGACCCGGCTATACAATGAGCAGTTCTTC CAWTRLYNEQFF
NA TRBJ2-2 TRBD1 TRBV13 TGTGCCAGCAGCCCCCCCCGGGGACAGGTCCTTACCGGGGAGCTGTTTTTT CASSPPRGQVLTGELFF
NA TRBJ2-3 TRBD1 TRBV9 TGTGCCAGCAGCGGACCGGGACAGGGAACAGATACGCAGTATTTT CASSGPGQGTDTQYF
NA TRBJ2-1 NA TRBV19 TGTGCCAGTAGTATAGGTGTACGGACAGTCAGCTCCTACAATGAGCAGTTCTTC CASSIGVRTVSSYNEQFF
NA TRBJ1-4 NA TRBV6-1 TGTGCCAGCAGTGAACTGGATGGAAAACTGTTTTTT CASSELDGKLFF
NA TRBJ1-2 NA TRBV19 TGTGCCAGTAGTATAGGGCAGGCGGTTTATGGCTACACCTTC CASSIGQAVYGYTF